This is a list of T cell receptor beta chains from one sample in a study of blood T cells in healthy people across ages. TCRdb recomputed calls from the 5' RACE reads with MiXCR, one row per CDR3 protein. This table has 870,000 or so distinct CDR3 sequences, more than 25% appearing once. Input material: blood. The receptors here all came from a woman of 80 years or more in good health. Each CDR3 is given with its conserved first and last residue. The D gene is left open where the match is weak. A clone size is listed for some rows: how often the clone was seen (once, few, many), or a class if it is expanded.

v_call	clone_size	cdr3_length	j_call	d_call	cdr3_aa	cdr3_nt
TRBV3-1	many	12	TRBJ1-2	-	CASSQRGFGYTF	TGTGCCAGCAGCCAGAGAGGGTTCGGCTACACCTTC
TRBV7-2	-	16	TRBJ2-6	-	CASSLEQGSGANVLTF	TGTGCCAGCAGCCTAGAACAGGGATCTGGGGCCAACGTCCTGACTTTC
TRBV28	many	17	TRBJ1-5	TRBD1	CASRGTGGKLSNQPQHF	TGTGCCAGCAGGGGGACAGGGGGAAAACTTAGCAATCAGCCCCAGCATTTT
TRBV11-3	few	15	TRBJ2-3	TRBD2	CASSGRGGGTDTQYF	TGTGCCAGCAGCGGGCGGGGGGGCGGCACAGATACGCAGTATTTT
TRBV9	few	15	TRBJ2-2	TRBD2	CASSIGTSDTGELFF	TGTGCCAGCAGCATTGGGACTAGCGACACCGGGGAGCTGTTTTTT
TRBV7-2	many	15	TRBJ2-7	-	CASSLGGGRGPEQYF	TGTGCCAGCAGCTTAGGTGGAGGCAGGGGTCCCGAGCAGTACTTC
TRBV7-2	few	13	TRBJ1-1	-	CASSRAGGGEAFF	TGTGCCAGCAGCCGAGCGGGGGGAGGCGAAGCTTTCTTT
TRBV10-3	many	15	TRBJ1-1	-	CAISESKVRSFEAFF	TGTGCCATCAGTGAGTCGAAAGTAAGGTCTTTTGAAGCTTTCTTT
TRBV6-2/TRBV6-3	-	15	TRBJ1-5	-	CASSYSDTSSQPQHF	TGTGCCAGCAGTTATTCAGACACGAGTAGTCAGCCCCAGCATTTT
TRBV4-2	many	15	TRBJ2-1	-	CASSQVLRVYNEQFF	TGTGCCAGCAGCCAAGTCCTTAGAGTATACAATGAGCAGTTCTTC
TRBV7-2	-	16	TRBJ1-6	-	CASSSQGRFYNSPLHF	TGTGCCAGCAGCTCGCAAGGACGGTTCTATAATTCACCCCTCCACTTT
TRBV20-1	many	14	TRBJ1-6	-	CSASDGPPNSPLHF	TGCAGTGCTAGTGATGGGCCCCCTAATTCACCCCTCCACTTT
TRBV7-8	once	15	TRBJ2-5	-	CASSLGTATEETQYF	TGTGCCAGCAGCTTGGGGACCGCAACCGAAGAGACCCAGTACTTC
TRBV7-9	-	15	TRBJ2-3	TRBD2	CASSLEAGGTDTQYF	TGCGCCAGCAGCTTGGAGGCGGGGGGAACAGATACGCAGTATTTT
TRBV5-5	few	14	TRBJ2-2	-	CASSLAGIAGELFF	TGTGCCAGCAGCTTGGCAGGGATCGCTGGGGAGCTGTTTTTT
TRBV5-1	-	15	TRBJ2-4	-	CASSLGPPSYNEQYF	TGCGCCAGCAGCTTGGGACCGCCATCCTACAATGAGCAGTACTTC
TRBV18	few	14	TRBJ1-2	TRBD1	CASSWGQTNYGYTF	TGTGCCAGCTCCTGGGGACAGACGAACTATGGCTACACCTTC
TRBV28	-	15	TRBJ1-6	-	CASSLGRVANSPLHF	TGTGCCAGCAGTTTGGGCAGGGTCGCCAATTCACCCCTCCACTTT
TRBV24-1	few	12	TRBJ1-5	-	CATSDGTQPQHF	TGTGCCACCAGTGATGGGACCCAGCCCCAGCATTTT
TRBV7-2	many	15	TRBJ2-5	TRBD2	CASRETSGGRETQYF	TGTGCCAGCAGAGAAACTAGCGGGGGGCGAGAGACCCAGTACTTC
TRBV7-2	many	14	TRBJ2-3	TRBD2	CASRASGGYDTQYF	TGTGCCAGCAGGGCTAGCGGGGGTTATGATACGCAGTATTTT
TRBV7-2	many	12	TRBJ2-1	-	CASSRTRSEQFF	TGTGCCAGCAGCCGAACCAGGAGTGAGCAGTTCTTC
TRBV5-1	few	16	TRBJ2-2	-	CASSLAPSPNTGELFF	TGCGCCAGCAGCTTGGCCCCGTCCCCGAACACCGGGGAGCTGTTTTTT
TRBV14	-	15	TRBJ1-3	TRBD1	CASSYQTGTRNTIYF	TGTGCCAGCAGCTACCAGACAGGGACGAGAAACACCATATATTTT
TRBV7-9	-	13	TRBJ1-5	-	CASSLAPAQPQHF	TGTGCCAGCAGCTTAGCCCCAGCTCAGCCCCAGCATTTT
TRBV6-1	-	14	TRBJ1-1	-	CASSEALPTGKAFF	TGTGCCAGCAGTGAAGCGCTTCCTACGGGTAAAGCTTTCTTT
TRBV5-1	-	12	TRBJ2-7	-	CASSFGGAEQYF	TGCGCCAGCAGCTTCGGCGGGGCCGAGCAGTACTTC
TRBV5-1	many	13	TRBJ1-1	-	CASSLRTDTEAFF	TGCGCCAGCAGTTTGCGGACAGACACTGAAGCTTTCTTT
TRBV15	few	15	TRBJ2-2	TRBD2	CATNRGGVSTGELFF	TGTGCCACCAACCGCGGGGGGGTCAGCACCGGGGAGCTGTTTTTT
TRBV7-2	-	14	TRBJ1-2	-	CASSPQDSCYGYTF	TGTGCCAGCAGCCCCCAGGACAGCTGCTATGGCTACACCTTC
TRBV20-1	many	14	TRBJ2-1	-	CSASWGGAYNEQFF	TGCAGTGCTAGTTGGGGGGGCGCCTACAATGAGCAGTTCTTC
TRBV30	many	12	TRBJ2-1	-	CAWSRQHNEQFF	TGTGCCTGGAGTAGACAGCACAATGAGCAGTTCTTC
TRBV14	many	17	TRBJ2-5	TRBD1	CASSRYFGTDTQETQYF	TGTGCCAGCAGCCGGTATTTCGGGACAGACACTCAAGAGACCCAGTACTTC
TRBV27	-	18	TRBJ1-3	-	CASSITGWGFGSGNTIYF	TGTGCCAGCAGTATAACAGGGTGGGGGTTCGGCTCTGGAAACACCATATATTTT
TRBV7-2	-	14	TRBJ2-3	-	CASSLNTFTDTQYF	TGTGCCAGCAGCTTAAACACTTTCACAGATACGCAGTATTTT
TRBV2	-	11	TRBJ2-7	-	CASSWANEQYF	TGTGCCAGCAGCTGGGCGAATGAGCAGTACTTC
TRBV11-3	many	17	TRBJ2-5	TRBD1	CASSLDGRGHEEETQYF	TGTGCCAGCAGCTTAGACGGCAGGGGGCATGAGGAGGAGACCCAGTACTTC
TRBV28	few	12	TRBJ2-4	-	CASSPRGGMSDF	TGTGCCAGCAGTCCCAGGGGGGGCATGTCCGACTTC
TRBV3-1	-	14	TRBJ1-6	-	CASSQEVTSIPLHF	TGTGCCAGTAGCCAAGAAGTAACGAGCATACCCCTCCACTTT
TRBV7-2	-	13	TRBJ2-3	-	CAGSPAGGSSQYF	TGTGCCGGCAGCCCAGCCGGGGGATCATCGCAGTATTTT
TRBV27	many	14	TRBJ1-2	TRBD1	CASSFLTGGYGYTF	TGTGCCAGCAGTTTCCTGACAGGGGGCTATGGCTACACCTTC
TRBV7-2	-	16	TRBJ2-5	TRBD1	CASSLLRGGQQETQYF	TGTGCCAGCAGCTTACTCCGAGGGGGACAGCAAGAGACCCAGTACTTC
TRBV5-1	many	16	TRBJ2-7	TRBD1	CASSLARQGRGYEQYF	TGCGCCAGCAGCTTGGCTCGACAGGGCCGGGGCTACGAGCAGTACTTC
TRBV20-1	-	14	TRBJ1-1	-	CSARAAAGVTEAFF	TGCAGTGCTAGAGCCGCGGCGGGGGTTACTGAAGCTTTCTTT
TRBV6-2/TRBV6-3	many	17	TRBJ2-7	TRBD2	CASSSQRTSGASYEQYF	TGTGCCAGCAGTTCCCAGCGGACTAGCGGGGCCTCCTACGAGCAGTACTTC
TRBV12-3/TRBV12-4	-	15	TRBJ2-3	TRBD2	CANSFSGGDPDTQYF	TGTGCCAACAGTTTTAGCGGGGGGGACCCAGATACGCAGTATTTT
TRBV20-1	-	14	TRBJ1-4	TRBD1	CSVLPGQGGEKLFF	TGCAGTGTCCTACCTGGACAGGGAGGTGAAAAACTGTTTTTT
TRBV12-3/TRBV12-4	many	15	TRBJ2-4	-	CASSLGGTEKNIQYF	TGTGCCAGCAGTTTGGGGGGGACAGAAAAAAACATTCAGTACTTC